This T cell receptor (beta chain) came from a study of blood T cell repertoires in COVID-19. Study background: From T cells, B-cell-depleted T cells, or PBMCs came the material, which was cDNA or gDNA.

The protocol was immunoSEQ multiplex PCR, while the TCRdb copy is restricted to in-frame clones and leaves out a portion. The sample shows a few hundred thousand clones, about 82% of them seen only once. This clone was detected a few times. V lost 7 bases to trimming and J lost 2 bases; unmatched junction nucleotides: 3. The CDR3 has 13 amino acids. The germline V gene encodes CDR1 KGHDR and CDR2 SFDVKD. The sequenced sample consisted of peripheral blood. The receptor's source is a human donor in a cohort sampled during active COVID-19. V and J are TRBV24-1 and TRBJ2-5; TRBD2 aligns across 7 bases. CDR3 DNA: TGTGCCACCAGATCTAGCGGTCAAGAGACCCAGTACTTC. It codes for CATRSSGQETQYF.